A single sample is the source of the 20 T cell receptor beta chains below, sequenced in a study of blood T cell repertoires in COVID-19. Profiling relied on immunoSEQ multiplex PCR, and the TCRdb table lists in-frame clones only, not all of them. Of 180,000 or so clones listed, about 86% are singletons. Sequenced sample: peripheral blood. Every receptor here comes from a man in his sixties with acute or convalescent COVID-19.

This clone was seen a single time. The chain employs TRBV21-1 and TRBJ1-5; the D call in the table, TRBD1, was not verified against the DNA. TRBV21-1 is termed a pseudogene. This CDR3 is built from 16 residues. CDR3 sequence: CASSLPRDRVGQPQHF. In nucleotides, the CDR3 is TGTGCCAGCAGCCTCCCTCGGGACAGGGTTGGTCAGCCCCAGCATTTT.

CDR3 region: CASSESSYNEQFF. The CDR3 DNA follows: TGTGCCAGCAGCGAGAGCTCCTACAATGAGCAGTTCTTC. This rearrangement joins TRBV11-3 to TRBJ2-1; D call uncertain. Germline V gene lookup returns CDR1 SGHNT and CDR2 YENEEA. The CDR3 contains 13 residues. The ends were cut back, 5 bases at V and 0 bases at J, with 5 bases in the middle.

The chain has TRBV30 and TRBJ2-3; 7 nucleotides agree with TRBD1. Germline CDR1 GTSNPN, CDR2 SVGIG (reference sequence). The CDR3 totals 14 residues. The V gene end was trimmed by 2 bases and the J gene end by 0 bases; junction bases not matched to a gene: 2. CDR3 nucleotides: TGTGCCTGGAGTAAACAGGGGAGCACAGATACGCAGTATTTT. This translates into CAWSKQGSTDTQYF. Variable domain in full (rest from reference TRBV30 and TRBJ2-3): SQTIHQWPATLVQPVGSPLSLECTVEGTSNPNLYWYRQAAGRGLQLLFYSVGIGQISSEVPQNLSASRPQDRQFILSSKKLLLSDSGFYLCAWSKQGSTDTQYFGPGTRLTVL.

This chain links TRBV4-1 with TRBJ1-2; D is possibly TRBD1 (5 bases). Trimming cost V 3 bases and J 1 base, with 6 bases left between them. The CDR3 spans 13 residues. Germline assignment: CDR1 MGHRA and CDR2 YSYEKL. CDR3 DNA sequence: TGCGCCAGCAGCCAGACAGTTAACTATGGCTACACCTTC. Translated: CASSQTVNYGYTF.

The J gene is TRBJ2-3, the V gene TRBV18, with 14 bases fitting TRBD2. Germline loops: CDR1 KGHSH, CDR2 LQKENI. The CDR3 runs 17 residues. The V gene end was trimmed by 6 bases and the J gene end by 5 bases; junction bases not matched to a gene: 10. In DNA form, the CDR3 reads TGTGCCAGCTCTACCGGACTAGCGGGAGGAAGTGGAGATACGCAGTATTTT. Translation: CASSTGLAGGSGDTQYF.

The chain has TRBV28 and TRBJ1-4; 7 bases agree with TRBD1. The CDR3 totals 14 residues. Trimming at V came to 7 bases and at J to 5 bases, leaving 7 bases not matched to a gene. From germline, CDR1 is MDHEN and CDR2 SYDVKM. Here the CDR3 reads CASNPTGLNEKLFF. The CDR3 DNA sequence: TGTGCCAGCAACCCGACAGGGCTCAATGAAAAACTGTTTTTT.

This chain connects TRBV27 to TRBJ2-3, with 11 bases lining up with TRBD2. Germline trimming cut 10 bases from V and 2 bases from J; bases unmatched to any gene: 5. Germline loops: CDR1 MNHEY, CDR2 SMNVEV (reference sequence). CDR3 length: 14 amino acids. The CDR3 DNA reads as TGTGCCACCGGGACTAGCGGAATCACAGATACGCAGTATTTT. This gives the protein CATGTSGITDTQYF.

The chain recombines TRBV2 with TRBJ2-1; 9 bases agree with TRBD1. The length of the CDR3 is 14 residues. Trimming at V came to 6 bases and at J to 8 bases, leaving 8 bases not matched to a gene. CDR1 is SNHLY, CDR2 FYNNEI, per germline. The DNA of the CDR3 is TGTGCCAGCAGGGGGACAGGGATTTACGATGAGCAGTTCTTC. Its protein is CASRGTGIYDEQFF.

The V call is TRBV12-5, the J call TRBJ2-1, with 14 bases that match TRBD2. CDR1 is LGHNT and CDR2 is FRNRAP in the germline V gene. This CDR3 has 16 residues. The V gene end was trimmed by 1 base and the J gene end by 8 bases; junction bases not matched to a gene: 4. CDR3 sequence: CASGLGTSGRFDEQFF. DNA for the CDR3: TGTGCTAGTGGTTTGGGGACTAGCGGGAGGTTCGATGAGCAGTTCTTC.

This sequence joins TRBV7-8 and TRBJ2-7; 9 bases are shared with TRBD1. The CDR3 is 15 amino acids. Germline-derived CDR1 and CDR2 are SGHVS and FQNEAQ. V shed 7 bases, J shed 3 bases, and the junction held 10 bases outside the gene matches. The CDR3 DNA is TGTGCCAGCACCCTGACCGGGACAGGGTACTACGAGCAGTACTTC. Its translation: CASTLTGTGYYEQYF.

This chain links TRBV25-1 with TRBJ1-6, with TRBD1 identical over 8 bases. The V gene end was trimmed by 6 bases and the J gene end by 7 bases; junction bases not matched to a gene: 2. This CDR3 comprises 13 residues. Germline V gene lookup returns CDR1 MGHDK and CDR2 SYGVNS. CDR3 region: CASSRTGNSPLHF. The CDR3 DNA sequence: TGTGCCAGCAGCCGGACAGGGAATTCACCCCTCCACTTT.

The chain links TRBV19 to TRBJ2-1; 12 nucleotides align to TRBD1. Losses at the gene ends were 3 bases for V and 7 bases for J; bases not matched to a gene: 10. The CDR3 runs to 17 residues. Per the germline V gene, CDR1 is LNHDA and CDR2 is SQIVND (reference sequence). CDR3 DNA sequence: TGTGCCAGTAGTATTGGGTGGAGGGACAGGGGGCGGAATGAGCAGTTCTTC. It specifies CASSIGWRDRGRNEQFF.

This clone was recorded a few times. The chain employs TRBV11-2 and TRBJ2-7; a weak D match, TRBD1 (8 bases). Trimming took off 5 bases at V and 0 bases at J, with 26 bases between the two ends. Per the germline V gene, CDR1 is SGHAT and CDR2 is FQNNGV. The CDR3 totals 19 residues. CDR3 sequence: CASSRTWTGRENPSYEQYF. As DNA, the CDR3 is TGTGCCAGCAGCCGTACTTGGACAGGGAGGGAGAACCCCTCCTACGAGCAGTACTTC.

V usage is TRBV7-3 and J usage is TRBJ2-3; D gene ambiguous. This CDR3 contains 14 residues. V shed 8 bases and J shed 5 bases, with 17 bases lying between them. Germline CDR1 reads SGHTA; CDR2 reads FQGTGA. The CDR3 is CASGPKNQEDTQYF. The CDR3 nucleotides read TGTGCCAGCGGCCCAAAAAATCAGGAAGATACGCAGTATTTT.

The chain links TRBV6-5 to TRBJ2-3; 7 bases agree with TRBD1. V shed 6 bases, J shed 2 bases, and the junction held 5 bases outside the gene matches. Germline CDR1 reads MNHEY; CDR2 reads SVGAGI. The CDR3 length is 14 residues. The CDR3 coding sequence is TGTGCCAGCAGGCCGGGACAGTCCACAGATACGCAGTATTTT. Translated, it gives CASRPGQSTDTQYF.

The chain employs TRBV19 and TRBJ2-1, with D possibly being TRBD2 (6 bases). CDR1 and CDR2 (germline): LNHDA, SQIVND (reference sequence). The V and J ends lost 8 bases and 4 bases respectively, with 12 bases between them. This CDR3 is 13 amino acids long. CDR3 amino acids: CASSSGLYNEQFF. The CDR3, as DNA: TGTGCCAGTTCGAGCGGGTTGTACAATGAGCAGTTCTTC.

The chain is built from TRBV28 and TRBJ2-2; 10 nucleotides line up with TRBD1. Germline V gene data show CDR1 as MDHEN and CDR2 as SYDVKM. CDR3 length: 16 residues. Trimming cost V 5 bases and J 5 bases; bases outside gene matches: 8. CDR3 nucleotides: TGTGCCAGCAGTCAGCCGGGACAGGGGAAAACCGGGGAGCTGTTTTTT. Translated, it gives CASSQPGQGKTGELFF. The entire variable domain, with the rest obtained from reference TRBV28 and TRBJ2-2, is as follows: DVKVTQSSRYLVKRTGEKVFLECVQDMDHENMFWYRQDPGLGLRLIYFSYDVKMKEKGDIPEGYSVSREKKERFSLILESASTNQTSMYLCASSQPGQGKTGELFFGEGSRLTVL.

The chain carries TRBV5-1 and TRBJ1-2; D remains ambiguous. Looked up from germline, CDR1 is SGHRS and CDR2 is YFSETQ. Trimming removed 7 bases at V and 8 bases at J, with 21 bases between. This CDR3 is built from 14 residues. The CDR3 here is CASGGQVDYGGYTF. The CDR3, as DNA: TGCGCCAGCGGCGGGCAGGTAGACTATGGAGGCTACACCTTC. The whole variable domain, remainder taken from reference TRBV5-1 and TRBJ1-2, is KAGVTQTPRYLIKTRGQQVTLSCSPISGHRSVSWYQQTPGQGLQFLFEYFSETQRNKGNFPGRFSGRQFSNSRSEMNVSTLELGDSALYLCASGGQVDYGGYTFGSGTRLTVV.

V is TRBV30 and J is TRBJ1-3; D may be TRBD1 (5 bases). The CDR3 loop spans 16 amino acids. Between the trimmed V and J ends, which lost 4 bases and 1 base, there was a span of 17 bases. Germline loops: CDR1 GTSNPN, CDR2 SVGIG (reference sequence). The chain's CDR3 is CAWTLGGVYSGNTIYF. CDR3 bases: TGTGCCTGGACCCTGGGGGGGGTTTATTCTGGAAACACCATATATTTT.

The chain recombines TRBV28 with TRBJ2-2; the match to TRBD1 covers 8 bases. The germline CDR1 and CDR2 sequences are MDHEN and SYDVKM. J lost 1 base, V lost 6 bases, and 4 bases had no gene match. The CDR3 extends over 15 amino acids. The CDR3 region has the DNA TGTGCCAGCAGGTCCGGGACAGGGAACACCGGGGAGCTGTTTTTT. It translates to CASRSGTGNTGELFF. Supplemented by reference TRBV28 and TRBJ2-2, the full variable domain reads DVKVTQSSRYLVKRTGEKVFLECVQDMDHENMFWYRQDPGLGLRLIYFSYDVKMKEKGDIPEGYSVSREKKERFSLILESASTNQTSMYLCASRSGTGNTGELFFGEGSRLTVL.